This T cell receptor beta chain was identified during a study of blood T cells in healthy people across ages. A second roughly 7 to 12 cycle PCR used barcoded and J-beta primers. Each CDR3 protein is one row after TCRdb ran MiXCR on the 5' RACE reads. The sample contains hundreds of thousands of distinct CDR3 sequences, approximately 26% of which appear only once. This CDR3 is built from 11 residues. The germline V gene has CDR1 SNHLY and CDR2 FYNNEI. V gave up 7 bases and J gave up 3 bases, with 6 bases separating them. This sample was also put to use in a study of T cells of mothers and their children.

The sequenced material came from blood. This rearrangement joins TRBV2 to TRBJ2-5; a possible D gene is TRBD2 (6 bases). The receptor's source is a boy aged 2 to 10 in good health. CDR3 amino acids: CASTGEETQYF. The CDR3 region has the DNA TGTGCCAGCACGGGGGAAGAGACCCAGTACTTC.